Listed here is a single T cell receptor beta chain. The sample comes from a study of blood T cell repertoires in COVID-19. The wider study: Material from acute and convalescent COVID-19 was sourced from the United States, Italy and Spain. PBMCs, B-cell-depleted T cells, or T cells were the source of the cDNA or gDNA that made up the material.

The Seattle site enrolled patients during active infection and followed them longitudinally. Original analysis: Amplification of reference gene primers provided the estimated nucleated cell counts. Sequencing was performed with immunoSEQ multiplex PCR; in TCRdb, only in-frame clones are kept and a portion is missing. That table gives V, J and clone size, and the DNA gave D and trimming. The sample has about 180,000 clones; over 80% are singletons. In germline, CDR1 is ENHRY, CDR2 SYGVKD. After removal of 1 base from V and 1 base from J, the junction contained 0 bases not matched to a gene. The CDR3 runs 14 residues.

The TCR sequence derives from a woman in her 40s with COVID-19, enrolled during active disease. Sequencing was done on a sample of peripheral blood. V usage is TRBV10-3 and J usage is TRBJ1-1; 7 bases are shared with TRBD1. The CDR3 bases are TGTGCCATCAGTGAGTGGACAGGGAACACTGAAGCTTTCTTT. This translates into CAISEWTGNTEAFF.